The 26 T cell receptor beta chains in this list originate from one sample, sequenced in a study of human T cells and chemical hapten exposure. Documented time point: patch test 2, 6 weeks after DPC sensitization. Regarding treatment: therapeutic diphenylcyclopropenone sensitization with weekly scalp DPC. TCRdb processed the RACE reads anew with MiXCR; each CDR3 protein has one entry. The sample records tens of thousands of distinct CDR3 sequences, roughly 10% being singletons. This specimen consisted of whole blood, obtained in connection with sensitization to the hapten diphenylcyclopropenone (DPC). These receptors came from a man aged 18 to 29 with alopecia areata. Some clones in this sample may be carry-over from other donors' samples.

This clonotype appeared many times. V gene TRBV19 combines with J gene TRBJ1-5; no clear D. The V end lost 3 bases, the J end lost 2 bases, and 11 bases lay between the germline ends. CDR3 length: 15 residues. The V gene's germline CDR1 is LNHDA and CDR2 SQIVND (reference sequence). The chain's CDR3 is CASSIGWGGNQPQHF. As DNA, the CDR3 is TGTGCCAGTAGTATCGGTTGGGGTGGCAATCAGCCCCAGCATTTT.

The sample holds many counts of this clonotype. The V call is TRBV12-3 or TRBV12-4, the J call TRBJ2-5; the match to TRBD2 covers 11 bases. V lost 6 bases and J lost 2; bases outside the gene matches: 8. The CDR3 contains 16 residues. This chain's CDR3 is CASSRRLAGTQETQYF. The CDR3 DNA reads TGTGCCAGCAGCCGTAGACTAGCGGGGACTCAAGAGACCCAGTACTTC.

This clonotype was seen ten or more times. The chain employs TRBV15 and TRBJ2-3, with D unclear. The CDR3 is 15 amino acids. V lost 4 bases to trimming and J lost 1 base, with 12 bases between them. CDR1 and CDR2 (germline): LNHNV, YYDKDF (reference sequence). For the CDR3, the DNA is TGTGCCACCAGCACCCGCGGCACCGGCACAGATACGCAGTATTTT. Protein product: CATSTRGTGTDTQYF.

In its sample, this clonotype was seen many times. The CDR3 protein is CASSPKKDTNYGYTF. CDR3 nucleotide sequence: TGTGCCAGCTCACCGAAAAAGGACACCAACTATGGCTACACCTTC. This chain joins TRBV18 and TRBJ1-2; D is possibly TRBD1 (5 bases). CDR3 length: 15 residues. The V end lost 3 bases, the J end lost 2 bases, and 13 bases lay between the germline ends. Per germline, CDR1 KGHSH and CDR2 LQKENI. The full variable domain, completed using reference TRBV18 and TRBJ1-2, is NAGVMQNPRHLVRRRGQEARLRCSPMKGHSHVYWYRQLPEEGLKFMVYLQKENIIDESGMPKERFSAEFPKEGPSILRIQQVVRGDSAAYFCASSPKKDTNYGYTFGSGTRLTVV.

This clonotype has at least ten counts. CDR3 bases: TGTGCCAGCAGTTCTTGGGGGGGCGCGGGCTACACCTTC. It encodes CASSSWGGAGYTF. The V call is TRBV6-6, the J call TRBJ1-2, with a tentative D call TRBD1 (6 bases). The germline gives CDR1 MNHNY, CDR2 SVGAGI (reference sequence). V was cut by 4 bases and J by 8 bases, with 14 bases left in between. The CDR3 runs to 13 residues.

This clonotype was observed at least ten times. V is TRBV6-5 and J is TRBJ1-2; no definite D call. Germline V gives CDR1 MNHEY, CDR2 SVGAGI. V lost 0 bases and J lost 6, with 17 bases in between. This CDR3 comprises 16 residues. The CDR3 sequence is CASSYSTAVVVHGYTF. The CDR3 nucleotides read TGTGCCAGCAGTTACTCGACTGCCGTCGTGGTTCATGGCTACACCTTC.

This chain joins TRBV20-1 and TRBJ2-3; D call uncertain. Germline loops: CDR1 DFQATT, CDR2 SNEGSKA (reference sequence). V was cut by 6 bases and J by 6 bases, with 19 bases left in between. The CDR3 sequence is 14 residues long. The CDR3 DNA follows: TGCAGTGCCGCCGAGCTGTCGGACGCCGATACGCAGTATTTT. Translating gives CSAAELSDADTQYF.

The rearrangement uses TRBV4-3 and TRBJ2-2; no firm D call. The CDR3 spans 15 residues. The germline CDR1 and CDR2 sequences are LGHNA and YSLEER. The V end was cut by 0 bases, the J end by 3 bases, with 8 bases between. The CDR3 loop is CASSQDIGYTGELFF. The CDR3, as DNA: TGCGCCAGCAGCCAAGATATAGGGTACACCGGGGAGCTGTTTTTT.

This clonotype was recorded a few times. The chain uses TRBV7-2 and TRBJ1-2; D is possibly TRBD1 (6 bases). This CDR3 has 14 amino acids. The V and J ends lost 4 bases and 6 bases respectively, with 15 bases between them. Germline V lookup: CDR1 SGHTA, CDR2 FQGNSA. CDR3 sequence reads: CASSSGTGTHGYTF. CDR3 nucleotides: TGTGCCAGCAGCTCTGGTACCGGGACACATGGCTACACCTTC. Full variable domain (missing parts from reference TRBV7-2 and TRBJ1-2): GAGVSQSPSNKVTEKGKDVELRCDPISGHTALYWYRQSLGQGLEFLIYFQGNSAPDKSGLPSDRFSAERTGGSVSTLTIQRTQQEDSAVYLCASSSGTGTHGYTFGSGTRLTVV.

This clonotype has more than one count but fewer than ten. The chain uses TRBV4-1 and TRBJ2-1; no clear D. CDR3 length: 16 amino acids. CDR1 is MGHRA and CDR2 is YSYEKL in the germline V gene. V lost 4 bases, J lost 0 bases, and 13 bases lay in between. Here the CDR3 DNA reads TGCGCCAGCAGCCCTCCGACTGTTAGCTCCTACAATGAGCAGTTCTTC. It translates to CASSPPTVSSYNEQFF.

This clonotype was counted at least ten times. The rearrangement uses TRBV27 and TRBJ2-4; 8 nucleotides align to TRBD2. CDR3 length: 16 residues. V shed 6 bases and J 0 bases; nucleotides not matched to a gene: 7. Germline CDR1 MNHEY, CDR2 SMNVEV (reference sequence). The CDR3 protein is CASRPGGSLAKNIQYF. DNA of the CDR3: TGTGCCAGCAGGCCGGGGGGGTCCCTAGCCAAAAACATTCAGTACTTC.

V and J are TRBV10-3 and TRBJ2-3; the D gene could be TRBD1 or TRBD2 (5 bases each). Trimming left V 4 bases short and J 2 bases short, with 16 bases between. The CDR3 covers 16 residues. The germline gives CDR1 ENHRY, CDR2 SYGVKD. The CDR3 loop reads CAISGARERLTDTQYF. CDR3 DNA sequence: TGTGCCATCAGTGGGGCCAGGGAGAGGCTCACAGATACGCAGTATTTT.

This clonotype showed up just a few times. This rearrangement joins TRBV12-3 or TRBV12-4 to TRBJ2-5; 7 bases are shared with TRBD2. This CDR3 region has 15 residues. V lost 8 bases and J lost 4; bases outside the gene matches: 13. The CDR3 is CASSVGSGGSETQYF. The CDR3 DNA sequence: TGTGCCAGCTCAGTGGGTTCCGGGGGGTCAGAGACCCAGTACTTC.

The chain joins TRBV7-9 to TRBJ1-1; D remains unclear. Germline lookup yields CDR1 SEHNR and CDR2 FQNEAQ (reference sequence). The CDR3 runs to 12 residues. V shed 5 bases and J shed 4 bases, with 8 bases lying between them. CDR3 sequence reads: CASSPGLTEAFF. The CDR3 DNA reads TGTGCCAGCAGCCCTGGGCTCACTGAAGCTTTCTTT.

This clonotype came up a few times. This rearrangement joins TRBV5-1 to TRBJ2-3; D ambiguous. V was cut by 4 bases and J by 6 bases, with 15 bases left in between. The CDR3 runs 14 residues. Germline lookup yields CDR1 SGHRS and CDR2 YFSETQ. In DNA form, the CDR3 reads TGCGCCAGCAGCCCGGATACCCCGGCTGATACGCAGTATTTT. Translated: CASSPDTPADTQYF.

CDR3 nucleotide sequence: TGTGCCAGCAGCTGGGCGACTGAAGCTTTCTTT. Translation gives CASSWATEAFF. V is TRBV2 and J is TRBJ1-1; no firm D call. V lost 6 bases to trimming and J lost 5 bases, with 7 bases between them. The germline gives CDR1 SNHLY, CDR2 FYNNEI. This CDR3 spans 11 amino acids.

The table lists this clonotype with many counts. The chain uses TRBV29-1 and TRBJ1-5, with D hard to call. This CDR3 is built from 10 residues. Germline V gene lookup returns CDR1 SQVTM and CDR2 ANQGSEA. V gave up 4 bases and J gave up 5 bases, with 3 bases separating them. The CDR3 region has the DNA TGCAGCGTTGGGGATCAGCCCCAGCATTTT. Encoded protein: CSVGDQPQHF.

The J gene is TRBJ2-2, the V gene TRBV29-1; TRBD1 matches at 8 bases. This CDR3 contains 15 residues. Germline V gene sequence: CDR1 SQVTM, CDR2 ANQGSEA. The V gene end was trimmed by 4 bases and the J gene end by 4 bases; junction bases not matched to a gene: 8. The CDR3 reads CSVAGPTGVTGELFF. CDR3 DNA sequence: TGCAGCGTTGCCGGCCCGACAGGGGTCACCGGGGAGCTGTTTTTT.

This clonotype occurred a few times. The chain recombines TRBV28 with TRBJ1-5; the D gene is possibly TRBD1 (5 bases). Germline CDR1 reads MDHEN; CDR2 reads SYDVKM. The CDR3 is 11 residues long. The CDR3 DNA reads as TGTGCTACGGGGGGGGATCAGCCCCAGCATTTT. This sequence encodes CATGGDQPQHF.

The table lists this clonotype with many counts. The CDR3 loop is CAIGAAGSTDTQYF. Written as DNA, the CDR3 is TGTGCCATCGGGGCAGCGGGGAGCACAGATACGCAGTATTTT. V usage is TRBV6-5 and J usage is TRBJ2-3; TRBD2 aligns across 7 bases. The length of the CDR3 is 14 residues. Germline CDR1 is MNHEY and CDR2 is SVGAGI. The ends lost 10 bases at V and 0 bases at J; junction bases unmatched: 7.

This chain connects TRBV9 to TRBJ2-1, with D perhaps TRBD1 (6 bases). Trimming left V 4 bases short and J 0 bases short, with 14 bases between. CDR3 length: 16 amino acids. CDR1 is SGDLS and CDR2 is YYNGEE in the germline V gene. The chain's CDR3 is CASSPPGHLSYNEQFF. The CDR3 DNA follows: TGTGCCAGCAGCCCTCCGGGACATCTCTCCTACAATGAGCAGTTCTTC.

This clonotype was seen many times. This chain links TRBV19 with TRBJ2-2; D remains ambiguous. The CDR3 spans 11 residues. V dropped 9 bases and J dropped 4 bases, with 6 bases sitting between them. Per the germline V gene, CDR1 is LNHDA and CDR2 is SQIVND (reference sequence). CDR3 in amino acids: CARITTGELFF. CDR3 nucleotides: TGTGCCAGGATCACCACCGGGGAGCTGTTTTTT.

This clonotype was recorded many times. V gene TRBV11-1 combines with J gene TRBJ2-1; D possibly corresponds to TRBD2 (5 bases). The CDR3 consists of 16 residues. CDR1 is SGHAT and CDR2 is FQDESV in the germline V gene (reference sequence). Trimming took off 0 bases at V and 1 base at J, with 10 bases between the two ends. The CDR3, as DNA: TGTGCCAGCAGCTTAGCCTGGACGGGGTCCTACAATGAGCAGTTCTTC. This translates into CASSLAWTGSYNEQFF.

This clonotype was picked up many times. CDR3 DNA sequence: TGCGCCAGCCACCAAGTGCACAGGCCGCCGAACTATGGCTACACCTTC. Protein: CASHQVHRPPNYGYTF. V usage is TRBV4-1 and J usage is TRBJ1-2; D perhaps matches TRBD1 (5 bases). Germline V CDR1 and CDR2: MGHRA, YSYEKL. CDR3 length: 16 amino acids. V lost 8 bases and J lost 2, with 21 bases in between.

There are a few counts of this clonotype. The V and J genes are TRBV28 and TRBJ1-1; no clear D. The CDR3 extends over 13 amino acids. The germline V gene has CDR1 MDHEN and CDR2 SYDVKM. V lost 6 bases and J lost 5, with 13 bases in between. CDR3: CASRRNTITEAFF. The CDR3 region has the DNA TGTGCCAGCAGGAGAAACACAATTACTGAAGCTTTCTTT.

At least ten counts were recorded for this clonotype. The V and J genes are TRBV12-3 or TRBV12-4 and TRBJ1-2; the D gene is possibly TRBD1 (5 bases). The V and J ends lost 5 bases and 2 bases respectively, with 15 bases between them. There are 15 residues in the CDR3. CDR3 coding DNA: TGTGCCAGCAGTCTGACAGCGCTATTCAACTATGGCTACACCTTC. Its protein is CASSLTALFNYGYTF.